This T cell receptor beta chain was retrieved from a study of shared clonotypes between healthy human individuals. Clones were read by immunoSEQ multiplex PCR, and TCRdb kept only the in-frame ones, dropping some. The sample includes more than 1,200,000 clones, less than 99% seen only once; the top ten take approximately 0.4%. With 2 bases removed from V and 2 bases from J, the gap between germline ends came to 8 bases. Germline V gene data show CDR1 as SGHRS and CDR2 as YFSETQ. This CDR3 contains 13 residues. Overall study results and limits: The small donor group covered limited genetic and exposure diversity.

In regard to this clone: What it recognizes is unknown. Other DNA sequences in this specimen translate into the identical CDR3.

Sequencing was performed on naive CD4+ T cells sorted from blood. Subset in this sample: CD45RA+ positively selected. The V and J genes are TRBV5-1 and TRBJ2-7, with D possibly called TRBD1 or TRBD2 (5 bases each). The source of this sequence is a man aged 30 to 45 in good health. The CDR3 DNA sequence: TGCGCCAGCAGCTTCCGGGGCCCCTACGAGCAGTACTTC. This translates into CASSFRGPYEQYF.